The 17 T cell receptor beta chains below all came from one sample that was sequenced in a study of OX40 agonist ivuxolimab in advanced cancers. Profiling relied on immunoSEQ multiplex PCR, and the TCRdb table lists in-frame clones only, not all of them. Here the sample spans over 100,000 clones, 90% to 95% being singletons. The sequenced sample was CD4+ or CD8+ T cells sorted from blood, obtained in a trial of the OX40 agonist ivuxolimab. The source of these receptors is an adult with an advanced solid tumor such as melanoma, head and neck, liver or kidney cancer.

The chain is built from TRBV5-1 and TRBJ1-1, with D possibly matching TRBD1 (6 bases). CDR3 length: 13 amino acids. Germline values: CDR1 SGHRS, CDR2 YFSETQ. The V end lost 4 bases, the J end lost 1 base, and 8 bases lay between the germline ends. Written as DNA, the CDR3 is TGCGCCAGCAGCACGACAGGGAACACTGAAGCTTTCTTT. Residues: CASSTTGNTEAFF.

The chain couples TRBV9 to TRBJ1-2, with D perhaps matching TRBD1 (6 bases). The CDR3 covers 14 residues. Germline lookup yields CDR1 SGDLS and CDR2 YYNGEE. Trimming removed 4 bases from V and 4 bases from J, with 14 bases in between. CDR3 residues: CASSPWTDSYGYTF. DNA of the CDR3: TGTGCCAGCAGCCCATGGACAGACTCCTATGGCTACACCTTC.

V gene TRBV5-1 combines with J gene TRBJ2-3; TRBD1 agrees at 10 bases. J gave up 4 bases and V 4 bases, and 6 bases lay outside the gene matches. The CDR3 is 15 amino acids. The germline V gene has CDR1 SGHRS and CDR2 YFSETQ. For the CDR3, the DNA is TGCGCCAGCAGCCCGGGACAGGGGAAGGCAGATACGCAGTATTTT. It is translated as CASSPGQGKADTQYF.

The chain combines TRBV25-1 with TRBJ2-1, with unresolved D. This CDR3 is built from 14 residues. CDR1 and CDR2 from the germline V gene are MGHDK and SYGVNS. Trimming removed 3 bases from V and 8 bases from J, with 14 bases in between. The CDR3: CASSDPLEVDEQFF. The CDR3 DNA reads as TGTGCCAGCAGTGATCCGCTAGAGGTAGATGAGCAGTTCTTC.

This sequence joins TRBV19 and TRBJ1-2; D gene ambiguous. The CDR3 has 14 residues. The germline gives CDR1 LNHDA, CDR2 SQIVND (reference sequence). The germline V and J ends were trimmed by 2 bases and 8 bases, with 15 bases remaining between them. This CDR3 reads CASSITPTRKGYTF. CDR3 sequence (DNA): TGTGCCAGTAGTATAACCCCAACCCGCAAGGGCTACACCTTC.

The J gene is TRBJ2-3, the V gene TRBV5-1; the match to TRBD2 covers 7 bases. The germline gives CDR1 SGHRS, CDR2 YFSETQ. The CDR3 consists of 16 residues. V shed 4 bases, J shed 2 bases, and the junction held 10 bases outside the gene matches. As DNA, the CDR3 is TGCGCCAGCAGCCGGGCGGGGGAGCCAAACACAGATACGCAGTATTTT. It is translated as CASSRAGEPNTDTQYF.

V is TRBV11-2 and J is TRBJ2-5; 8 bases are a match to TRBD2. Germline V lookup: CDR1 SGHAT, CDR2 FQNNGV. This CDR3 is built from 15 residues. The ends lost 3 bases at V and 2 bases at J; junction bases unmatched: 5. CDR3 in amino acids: CASSFGLADQETQYF. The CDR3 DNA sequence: TGTGCCAGCAGCTTCGGACTAGCTGATCAAGAGACCCAGTACTTC. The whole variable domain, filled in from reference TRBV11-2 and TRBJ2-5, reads EAGVAQSPRYKIIEKRQSVAFWCNPISGHATLYWYQQILGQGPKLLIQFQNNGVVDDSQLPKDRFSAERLKGVDSTLKIQPAKLEDSAVYLCASSFGLADQETQYFGPGTRLLVL.

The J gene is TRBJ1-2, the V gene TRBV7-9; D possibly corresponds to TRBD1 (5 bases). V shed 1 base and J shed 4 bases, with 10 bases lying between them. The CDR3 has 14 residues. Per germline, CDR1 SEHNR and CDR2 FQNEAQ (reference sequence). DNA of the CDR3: TGTGCCAGCAGCTTAGGGCAGGGTTCCTATGGCTACACCTTC. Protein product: CASSLGQGSYGYTF.

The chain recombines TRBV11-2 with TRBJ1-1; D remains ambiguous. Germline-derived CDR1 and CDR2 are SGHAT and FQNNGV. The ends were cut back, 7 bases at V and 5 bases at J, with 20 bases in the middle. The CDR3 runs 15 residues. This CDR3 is CASTPSGRVETEAFF. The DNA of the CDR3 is TGTGCCAGCACACCCTCCGGGAGGGTGGAAACTGAAGCTTTCTTT.

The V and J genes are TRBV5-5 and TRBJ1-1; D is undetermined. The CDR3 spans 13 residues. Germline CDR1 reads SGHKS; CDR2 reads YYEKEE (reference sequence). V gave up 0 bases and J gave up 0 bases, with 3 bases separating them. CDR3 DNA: TGTGCCAGCAGCTTGGTTTTGAACACTGAAGCTTTCTTT. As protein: CASSLVLNTEAFF. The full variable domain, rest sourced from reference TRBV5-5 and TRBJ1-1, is DAGVTQSPTHLIKTRGQQVTLRCSPISGHKSVSWYQQVLGQGPQFIFQYYEKEERGRGNFPDRFSARQFPNYSSELNVNALLLGDSALYLCASSLVLNTEAFFGQGTRLTVV.

CDR3 in DNA: TGTGCCAGCAGTGTAGAAGCCCGCTCCTACAATGAGCAGTTCTTC. Protein: CASSVEARSYNEQFF. V and J are TRBV6-4 and TRBJ2-1, with D hard to call. Germline CDR1 and CDR2: MRHNA and SNTAGT. V lost 4 bases and J 0 bases, leaving 10 bases between the germline ends. The CDR3 is made up of 15 amino acids.

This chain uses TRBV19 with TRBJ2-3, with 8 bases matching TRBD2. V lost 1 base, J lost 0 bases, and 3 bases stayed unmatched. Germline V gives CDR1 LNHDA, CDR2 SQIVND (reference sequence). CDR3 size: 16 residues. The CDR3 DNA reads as TGTGCCAGTAGTATAGGGGGCGGGGGGAGCACAGATACGCAGTATTTT. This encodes CASSIGGGGSTDTQYF.

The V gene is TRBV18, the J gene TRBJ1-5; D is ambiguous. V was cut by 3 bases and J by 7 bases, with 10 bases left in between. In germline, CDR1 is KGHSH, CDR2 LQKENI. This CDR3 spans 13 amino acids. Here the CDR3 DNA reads TGTGCCAGCTCACCGTCAGGCAGCCAGCCCCAGCATTTT. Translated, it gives CASSPSGSQPQHF.

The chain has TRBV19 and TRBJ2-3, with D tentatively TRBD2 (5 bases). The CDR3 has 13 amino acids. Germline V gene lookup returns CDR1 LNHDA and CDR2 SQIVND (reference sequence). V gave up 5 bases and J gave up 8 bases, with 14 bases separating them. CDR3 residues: CASSWTEDTTQYF. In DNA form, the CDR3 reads TGTGCCAGTAGTTGGACGGAGGATACTACGCAGTATTTT.

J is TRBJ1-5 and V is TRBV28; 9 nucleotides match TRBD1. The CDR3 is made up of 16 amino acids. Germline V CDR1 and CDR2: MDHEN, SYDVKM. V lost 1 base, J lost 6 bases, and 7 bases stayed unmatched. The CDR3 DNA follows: TGTGCCAGCAGTTTATTGGGACAGGGTAGGGGTCAGCCCCAGCATTTT. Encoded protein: CASSLLGQGRGQPQHF. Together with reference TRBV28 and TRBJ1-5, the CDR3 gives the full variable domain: DVKVTQSSRYLVKRTGEKVFLECVQDMDHENMFWYRQDPGLGLRLIYFSYDVKMKEKGDIPEGYSVSREKKERFSLILESASTNQTSMYLCASSLLGQGRGQPQHFGDGTRLSIL.

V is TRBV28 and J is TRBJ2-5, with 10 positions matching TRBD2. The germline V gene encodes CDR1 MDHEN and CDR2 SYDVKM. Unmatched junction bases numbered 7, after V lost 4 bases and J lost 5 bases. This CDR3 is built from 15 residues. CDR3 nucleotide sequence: TGTGCCAGCAGTTCCCTAGCGGGAGATCGCGAGACCCAGTACTTC. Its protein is CASSSLAGDRETQYF. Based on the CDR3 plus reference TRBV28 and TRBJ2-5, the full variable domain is DVKVTQSSRYLVKRTGEKVFLECVQDMDHENMFWYRQDPGLGLRLIYFSYDVKMKEKGDIPEGYSVSREKKERFSLILESASTNQTSMYLCASSSLAGDRETQYFGPGTRLLVL.

In DNA form, the CDR3 reads TGTGCCAGTAGTATGGATCCCGACAGGTCCTACGAGCAGTACTTC. Its protein product is CASSMDPDRSYEQYF. The V call is TRBV19, the J call TRBJ2-7; a weak D match, TRBD1 (6 bases). This CDR3 contains 15 residues. With 3 bases removed from V and 1 base from J, the gap between germline ends came to 13 bases. CDR1 LNHDA and CDR2 SQIVND come from the germline V gene (reference sequence). Supplemented by reference TRBV19 and TRBJ2-7, the full variable domain reads DGGITQSPKYLFRKEGQNVTLSCEQNLNHDAMYWYRQDPGQGLRLIYYSQIVNDFQKGDIAEGYSVSREKKESFPLTVTSAQKNPTAFYLCASSMDPDRSYEQYFGPGTRLTVT.